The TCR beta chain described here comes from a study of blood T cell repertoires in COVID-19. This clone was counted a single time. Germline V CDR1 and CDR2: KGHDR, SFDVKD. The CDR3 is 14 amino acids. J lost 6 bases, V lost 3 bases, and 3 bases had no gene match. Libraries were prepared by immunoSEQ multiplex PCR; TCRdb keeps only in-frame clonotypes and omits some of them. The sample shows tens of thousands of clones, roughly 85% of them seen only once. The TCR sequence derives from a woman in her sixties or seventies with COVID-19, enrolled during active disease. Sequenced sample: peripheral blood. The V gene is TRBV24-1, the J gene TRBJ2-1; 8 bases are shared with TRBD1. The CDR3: CATSDRTGGNEQFF. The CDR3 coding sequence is TGTGCCACCAGTGATCGCACAGGGGGCAATGAGCAGTTCTTC.